These T cell receptor beta chains were read from a single sample in a study of cytomegalovirus exposure and HLA in healthy donors. Some clones are missing from TCRdb's copy, which holds only in-frame ones; the method was immunoSEQ multiplex PCR. In the table there are 200,000 to 250,000 clones, 65% to 80% of which are singletons. Sequenced input: PBMCs. These receptors were taken from a girl aged 2 to 10 in good health and CMV-seronegative. Each CDR3 is given with its conserved first and last residue. D genes are given only for firm matches. A row's size may be missing; if present it is once, few, many or a size class.

- | TRBJ2-5 | TRBV5-1 | TRBD2 | CASGRGGLQETQYF | TGCGCCAGCGGTCGCGGGGGTCTCCAAGAGACCCAGTACTTC
- | TRBJ2-1 | TRBV29-1 | TRBD1 | CSVEYPGQGNEQFF | TGCAGCGTTGAATACCCGGGACAGGGGAATGAGCAGTTCTTC
- | TRBJ2-7 | TRBV2 | TRBD2 | CASSKGLAGPYEQYF | TGTGCCAGCAGCAAGGGACTAGCGGGGCCCTACGAGCAGTACTTC
few | TRBJ2-3 | TRBV29-1 | - | CSVEGEEGVPPDTQYF | TGCAGCGTTGAAGGGGAGGAGGGAGTGCCCCCAGATACGCAGTATTTT
- | TRBJ1-2 | TRBV19 | - | CATSGNYGYTF | TGTGCCACATCAGGGAACTATGGCTACACCTTC
- | TRBJ1-5 | TRBV30 | - | CAWSPRGFQPQHF | TGTGCCTGGAGCCCTAGGGGGTTTCAGCCCCAGCATTTT
- | TRBJ2-1 | TRBV29-1 | - | CSVFPGPRSNEQFF | TGCAGCGTTTTCCCAGGGCCTCGTTCCAATGAGCAGTTCTTC
few | TRBJ2-1 | TRBV6-1 | - | CASSAGFRYNEQFF | TGTGCCAGCAGTGCAGGATTTCGCTACAATGAGCAGTTCTTC
- | TRBJ2-7 | TRBV5-5 | - | CASSGLIIYEQYF | TGTGCCAGCAGCGGACTAATTATTTACGAGCAGTACTTC
- | TRBJ2-4 | TRBV30 | TRBD2 | CAWGLAGGIQYF | TGTGCCTGGGGACTAGCGGGGGGGATTCAGTACTTC
- | TRBJ1-2 | TRBV29-1 | TRBD1 | CSARTGENYGYTF | TGCAGCGCCCGGACAGGGGAGAACTATGGCTACACCTTC
- | TRBJ1-1 | TRBV13 | - | CASSASDWNTEAFF | TGTGCCAGCAGCGCTTCGGACTGGAACACTGAAGCTTTCTTT
few | TRBJ2-1 | TRBV15 | TRBD2 | CATSRDLSSGVEQFF | TGTGCCACCAGCAGAGATTTATCTAGCGGGGTTGAGCAGTTCTTC
once | TRBJ2-7 | TRBV5-4 | TRBD1 | CASRDRAEYEQYF | TGTGCCAGCAGGGACAGGGCGGAGTACGAGCAGTACTTC
few | TRBJ2-7 | TRBV11-1 | TRBD1 | CASSLAKGAGALEQYF | TGTGCCAGCAGCTTAGCGAAGGGGGCCGGGGCTCTCGAGCAGTACTTC
- | TRBJ2-1 | TRBV6-6 | - | CASSATEVYNEQFF | TGTGCCAGCAGCGCTACTGAGGTCTACAATGAGCAGTTCTTC
- | TRBJ1-5 | TRBV19 | - | CASSSGTLSNQPQHF | TGTGCCAGTAGTTCTGGGACTCTCAGCAATCAGCCCCAGCATTTT
- | TRBJ2-7 | TRBV20-1 | TRBD1 | CSPSTGNEQYF | TGCAGTCCTTCGACAGGGAACGAGCAGTACTTC
- | TRBJ2-7 | TRBV5-4 | TRBD2 | CASSLLGGGYEQYF | TGTGCCAGCAGCTTGCTTGGGGGGGGCTACGAGCAGTACTTC
- | TRBJ1-1 | TRBV27 | - | CASRFGGPRNTEAFF | TGTGCCAGCAGATTTGGGGGCCCAAGGAACACTGAAGCTTTCTTT
- | TRBJ1-5 | TRBV18 | TRBD1 | CASSPGTGGYQPQHF | TGTGCCAGCTCACCCGGGACAGGGGGCTATCAGCCCCAGCATTTT
- | TRBJ2-1 | TRBV7-9 | - | CASSPGRIHNEQQFF | TGTGCCAGCAGCCCCGGGAGAATCCACAATGAGCAGCAGTTCTTC
- | TRBJ1-1 | TRBV6-5 | - | CASSHQPRGFAEAFF | TGTGCCAGCAGCCACCAGCCCCGGGGGTTCGCTGAAGCTTTCTTT
few | TRBJ1-2 | TRBV7-2 | - | CASSPRTGYSYGYTF | TGTGCCAGCAGCCCTCGGACGGGATACTCCTATGGCTACACCTTC
- | TRBJ1-1 | TRBV2 | TRBD1 | CASSVDRGDTEAFF | TGTGCCAGCAGTGTTGACAGGGGGGACACTGAAGCTTTCTTT
- | TRBJ1-5 | TRBV5-6 | - | CASSRGSLRQNNQPQHF | TGTGCCAGCAGCCGCGGAAGCCTCCGACAGAACAATCAGCCCCAGCATTTT
- | TRBJ1-2 | TRBV6-5 | - | CASSTGNYGYTF | TGTGCCAGCAGTACAGGGAACTATGGCTACACCTTC
- | TRBJ2-6 | TRBV30 | - | CAWSLSSGANVLTF | TGTGCCTGGAGCCTCAGCTCTGGGGCCAACGTCCTGACTTTC
once | TRBJ2-5 | TRBV5-6 | - | CASSLAPLQETQYF | TGTGCCAGCAGCTTGGCGCCGCTACAAGAGACCCAGTACTTC
- | TRBJ1-1 | TRBV10-3 | - | CAINSGGGTEAFF | TGTGCCATCAACTCAGGTGGAGGGACTGAAGCTTTCTTT
- | TRBJ2-1 | TRBV27 | TRBD1 | CASSKTGKPYNEQFF | TGTGCCAGCAGCAAGACAGGGAAGCCTTACAATGAGCAGTTCTTC
once | TRBJ1-2 | TRBV6-1 | TRBD1 | CASSAGTGRANYGYTF | TGTGCCAGCAGTGCGGGGACAGGGCGAGCTAACTATGGCTACACCTTC
- | TRBJ2-2 | TRBV5-4 | TRBD1 | CASSSFSKTGRNTGELFF | TGTGCCAGCAGCTCATTCTCGAAGACAGGGCGGAACACCGGGGAGCTGTTTTTT
once | TRBJ2-1 | TRBV7-3 | - | CASSTGTYNEQFF | TGTGCCAGCAGCACCGGGACCTACAATGAGCAGTTCTTC
- | TRBJ2-2 | TRBV4-1 | - | CASSRPGSGELFF | TGCGCCAGCAGCCGTCCGGGGTCCGGGGAGCTGTTTTTT
- | TRBJ2-3 | TRBV29-1 | - | CSVENGDTQYF | TGCAGCGTTGAGAACGGGGATACGCAGTATTTT
- | TRBJ1-5 | TRBV5-6 | - | CASSLYGGAGQPQHF | TGTGCCAGCAGCTTGTACGGCGGGGCTGGTCAGCCCCAGCATTTT
- | TRBJ2-1 | TRBV29-1 | - | CSVFTVSYNEQFF | TGCAGCGTTTTTACAGTATCCTACAATGAGCAGTTCTTC
- | TRBJ2-1 | TRBV4-2 | - | CASSQESAASYNEQFF | TGTGCCAGCAGCCAAGAGTCGGCGGCCTCCTACAATGAGCAGTTCTTC
- | TRBJ2-3 | TRBV11-1 | - | CASSPGGDTQYF | TGTGCCAGCAGCCCGGGCGGGGATACGCAGTATTTT
- | TRBJ2-7 | TRBV11-2 | - | CASSLATREQYF | TGTGCCAGCAGCTTAGCTACTCGCGAGCAGTACTTC
- | TRBJ2-7 | TRBV18 | TRBD2 | CASSPDRAGGYEQYF | TGTGCCAGCTCCCCCGATCGGGCGGGAGGGTACGAGCAGTACTTC
- | TRBJ1-5 | TRBV23-1 | - | CASSQSTEPINQPQHF | TGCGCCAGCAGTCAATCGACAGAACCGATCAATCAGCCCCAGCATTTT
- | TRBJ2-7 | TRBV6-1 | TRBD1 | CASSARGQGPPYEQYF | TGTGCCAGCAGTGCCCGAGGACAGGGTCCTCCCTACGAGCAGTACTTC
- | TRBJ2-3 | TRBV12-5 | - | CASGSSDSGRYVGNSYRRDTQYF | TGTGCTAGTGGTTCCTCAGATTCTGGGCGATATGTGGGCAACTCTTACCGGCGAGATACGCAGTATTTT
- | TRBJ1-2 | TRBV10-1 | - | CASSSSGHVRRYGYTF | TGCGCCAGCAGTTCCAGTGGACATGTTCGTCGCTATGGCTACACCTTC
- | TRBJ1-2 | TRBV5-6 | TRBD1 | CASSAGGGQDYTLGYGYTF | TGTGCCAGCAGCGCAGGAGGGGGACAGGACTACACTCTGGGCTATGGCTACACCTTC
- | TRBJ1-2 | TRBV25-1 | TRBD1 | CASSPDWDRNYGYTF | TGTGCCAGCAGTCCAGATTGGGACAGAAACTATGGCTACACCTTC
- | TRBJ2-1 | TRBV5-1 | TRBD2 | CASSTATSGKNGDEQFF | TGCGCCAGCAGCACAGCGACTAGCGGGAAGAACGGAGATGAGCAGTTCTTC
- | TRBJ2-5 | TRBV6-1 | - | CASSEDGTIGVTQYF | TGTGCCAGCAGTGAAGATGGGACAATTGGGGTGACCCAGTACTTC
- | TRBJ1-2 | TRBV6-5 | TRBD1 | CASSFTGGGYTF | TGTGCCAGCAGTTTTACAGGGGGTGGCTACACCTTC
- | TRBJ2-7 | TRBV29-1 | TRBD2 | CSANSAGDSYEQYF | TGCAGCGCCAATTCGGCGGGAGATTCCTACGAGCAGTACTTC
- | TRBJ1-2 | TRBV5-1 | TRBD1 | CASSLVRSGTEDGYTF | TGCGCCAGCAGCTTGGTGCGTTCCGGGACAGAAGATGGCTACACCTTC
- | TRBJ2-1 | TRBV18 | - | CASSPRVGNEQFF | TGTGCCAGCTCCCCTCGCGTCGGCAATGAGCAGTTCTTC
- | TRBJ2-3 | TRBV18 | - | CASSPPTGFQTSTDTQYF | TGTGCCAGCTCACCTCCCACGGGTTTTCAGACTAGCACAGATACGCAGTATTTT
- | TRBJ2-2 | TRBV4-1 | - | CASSQDGSGSAGELFF | TGCGCCAGCAGCCAAGATGGGTCAGGGTCGGCCGGGGAGCTGTTTTTT
- | TRBJ2-5 | TRBV7-9 | - | CASSRAGGSFQETQYF | TGTGCCAGCAGCCGCGCAGGGGGGTCATTCCAAGAGACCCAGTACTTC
- | TRBJ1-1 | TRBV11-1 | - | CASSLAAGLEAAFF | TGTGCCAGCAGCTTAGCCGCGGGACTCGAGGCAGCTTTCTTT
- | TRBJ1-2 | TRBV2 | TRBD1 | CASSEGQGYGYTF | TGTGCCAGCAGTGAAGGACAGGGGTACGGCTACACCTTC